The present entry profiles one TCR beta chain with its context. The target antigen is unknown. The CDR3 length is 12 residues. The V end lost 3 bases, the J end lost 3 bases, and 6 bases lay between the germline ends. The germline CDR1 and CDR2 sequences are DFQATT and SNEGSKA (reference sequence). Amplified TCR beta CDR3 regions derived from RNA transcripts. Using the HTBI primer set, a first-round RT-PCR was run on the TCR CDR3. TCRdb ran MiXCR on the multiplex PCR reads and lists one entry per CDR3 protein. In the table there are about 590,000 distinct CDR3 sequences, 15% to 19% of which are singletons. The sample originates from a study of T cells in Graves' hyperthyroidism and ophthalmopathy. Study-level background: Peripheral blood was acquired at first diagnosis, ahead of any therapy whatsoever. Broader study findings: Separating ophthalmopathy from stable hyperthyroidism was achieved by a 13 V-J model.

Clinical symptoms, serum thyroxine, TRAb, thyroid ultrasound and orbital computed tomography informed diagnoses. The chain recombines TRBV20-1 with TRBJ2-1; D is unclear. The material sequenced was blood. The receptor was derived from a woman aged 30 to 39 with Graves' hyperthyroidism. Here the CDR3 reads CSARRIYNEQFF. The CDR3 nucleotides read TGCAGTGCTAGGAGGATCTACAATGAGCAGTTCTTC.